The rows below give T cell receptor beta chains drawn from one sample of a study of cytomegalovirus exposure and HLA in healthy donors. The table came from immunoSEQ multiplex PCR; TCRdb's copy has only in-frame clones and leaves some out. Among about 150,000 clones listed, 65% to 85% were seen once. The material sequenced was PBMCs. All receptors derive from a male donor in good health and CMV-seropositive. CDR3s include the opening cysteine and the closing phenylalanine or tryptophan. A D gene is named only where the DNA matches it firmly. Rows give clone size only sometimes, using once, few, many, or a class for an expanded clone.

v_gene	d_gene	j_gene	len	abundance	CDR3aa	CDR3nt
TRBV9	-	TRBJ2-3	13	-	CASSVRLTDTQYF	TGTGCCAGCAGCGTGCGCCTCACAGATACGCAGTATTTT
TRBV28	-	TRBJ2-5	13	-	CASSNSGQETQYF	TGTGCCAGCAGTAACAGCGGTCAAGAGACCCAGTACTTC
TRBV19	TRBD1	TRBJ1-2	16	few	CASSRGGTTGVDGYTF	TGTGCCAGTAGTAGAGGGGGCACGACAGGGGTCGATGGCTACACCTTC
TRBV19	TRBD1	TRBJ2-7	16	once	CASSIDGTGGRYEQYF	TGTGCCAGTAGTATAGACGGGACAGGGGGCCGGTACGAGCAGTACTTC
TRBV5-1	-	TRBJ1-6	14	-	CASSLQGVGSPLHF	TGCGCCAGCAGCTTGCAGGGTGTTGGTTCACCCCTCCACTTT
TRBV7-2	-	TRBJ2-7	14	-	CASSLGHSSYEQYF	TGTGCCAGCAGCCTAGGACATAGTTCCTACGAGCAGTACTTC
TRBV5-1	-	TRBJ2-3	12	-	CASSSPTDTQYF	TGCGCCAGCAGCTCCCCAACAGATACGCAGTATTTT
TRBV6-5	-	TRBJ1-5	14	-	CASSPSYSNQPQHF	TGTGCCAGCAGTCCTTCTTATAGCAATCAGCCCCAGCATTTT
TRBV7-9	-	TRBJ1-1	13	-	CASSFALSTEAFF	TGTGCCAGCAGCTTCGCCCTTAGTACTGAAGCTTTCTTT
TRBV20-1	-	TRBJ1-2	9	-	CRLENSYTF	TGCAGACTAGAGAACTCCTACACCTTC
TRBV5-4	-	TRBJ1-1	13	-	CASSLDSNTEAFF	TGTGCCAGCAGCTTAGACAGCAACACTGAAGCTTTCTTT
TRBV19	-	TRBJ2-7	14	-	CASSMSPSSYEQYF	TGTGCCAGTAGTATGTCCCCCAGCTCCTACGAGCAGTACTTC
TRBV28	TRBD1	TRBJ1-2	17	-	CASSLNTGGLGDYGYTF	TGTGCCAGCAGTTTAAACACAGGGGGATTGGGGGACTATGGCTACACCTTC
TRBV5-6	-	TRBJ2-2	15	-	CASSLTARNTGELFF	TGTGCCAGCAGCTTGACAGCTCGGAACACCGGGGAGCTGTTTTTT
TRBV10-3	TRBD2	TRBJ2-3	15	-	CAISERREGRHTQYF	TGTGCCATCAGTGAGAGGCGGGAGGGTCGCCATACGCAGTATTTT
TRBV19	-	TRBJ1-1	16	-	CASTWTVRVMNTEAFF	TGTGCCAGTACTTGGACCGTCAGGGTCATGAACACTGAAGCTTTCTTT
TRBV18	-	TRBJ2-3	18	once	CASSQMATGTTSTDTQYF	TGTGCCAGCTCACAGATGGCCACCGGGACAACTAGCACAGATACGCAGTATTTT
TRBV27	-	TRBJ2-7	13	once	CASSTGISYEQYF	TGTGCCAGCAGTACAGGGATAAGCTACGAGCAGTACTTC
TRBV5-1	-	TRBJ1-5	13	-	CASSPGSTGPQHF	TGCGCCAGCAGCCCAGGGTCGACGGGGCCCCAGCATTTT
TRBV15	TRBD1	TRBJ2-7	14	-	CATSRGQGEYEQYF	TGTGCCACCAGCAGAGGACAGGGGGAGTACGAGCAGTACTTC
TRBV9	TRBD2	TRBJ2-7	15	-	CASSVTAGVPYEQYF	TGTGCCAGCAGCGTAACCGCGGGAGTCCCCTACGAGCAGTACTTC
TRBV5-1	TRBD2	TRBJ2-5	16	-	CASSLARTSGEETQYF	TGCGCCAGCAGCTTGGCTCGGACTAGCGGAGAGGAGACCCAGTACTTC
TRBV18	-	TRBJ2-5	17	-	CASSPPWAKVYQETQYF	TGTGCCAGCTCACCACCATGGGCAAAGGTGTACCAAGAGACCCAGTACTTC
TRBV5-1	TRBD1	TRBJ1-4	14	-	CASSVDRRIEKLFF	TGCGCCAGCAGCGTGGACAGGCGGATCGAAAAACTGTTTTTT
TRBV7-9	TRBD1	TRBJ2-3	14	-	CASSLTGGSDTQYF	TGTGCCAGCAGCTTAACAGGGGGCAGCGATACGCAGTATTTT
TRBV7-9	-	TRBJ2-5	17	-	CASSLTSRVVYQETQYF	TGTGCCAGCAGCTTAACCTCTCGCGTGGTGTACCAAGAGACCCAGTACTTC
TRBV4-1	TRBD2	TRBJ2-7	18	-	CASSQLTSGRYYSYEQYF	TGCGCCAGCAGCCAATTAACTAGCGGGAGGTACTACTCCTACGAGCAGTACTTC
TRBV5-6	TRBD1	TRBJ1-2	14	-	CASSLGGGFYGYTF	TGTGCCAGCAGCTTGGGAGGGGGCTTCTATGGCTACACCTTC
TRBV9	-	TRBJ1-1	16	-	CASSVGDINKNTEAFF	TGTGCCAGCAGCGTAGGGGACATCAACAAAAACACTGAAGCTTTCTTT
TRBV30	-	TRBJ1-2	14	few	CARTQGPQGYGYTF	TGTGCCAGGACACAGGGACCACAAGGTTATGGCTACACCTTC
TRBV7-9	TRBD1	TRBJ1-1	13	-	CASSGTTGYEAFF	TGTGCCAGCAGCGGCACGACAGGGTATGAAGCTTTCTTT
TRBV7-9	-	TRBJ1-2	13	-	CSSSFPAGGGYTF	TGTTCCAGCAGCTTCCCCGCAGGAGGAGGCTACACCTTC
TRBV11-1	TRBD1	TRBJ1-2	16	few	CASSFKGANTNYGYTF	TGTGCCAGCAGCTTTAAGGGGGCGAATACTAACTATGGCTACACCTTC
TRBV6-5	TRBD1	TRBJ2-7	15	-	CASSYSGTGFLEQYF	TGTGCCAGCAGTTACTCCGGGACAGGGTTCCTCGAGCAGTACTTC
TRBV19	TRBD1	TRBJ1-1	14	-	CASSTRGLYSEAFF	TGTGCCAGTAGTACCAGGGGGCTTTACTCTGAAGCTTTCTTT
TRBV28	-	TRBJ2-1	10	-	CASTGNEQFF	TGTGCCAGCACGGGCAATGAGCAGTTCTTC
TRBV6-4	-	TRBJ2-2	17	once	CASSAQGAAVNTGELFF	TGTGCCAGCAGTGCCCAAGGGGCCGCCGTGAACACCGGGGAGCTGTTTTTT
TRBV4-3	-	TRBJ1-2	13	-	CASSQAGNYGYTF	TGCGCCAGCAGCCAAGCGGGTAACTATGGCTACACCTTC
TRBV7-2	-	TRBJ1-2	13	-	CASSWTSNYGYTF	TGTGCCAGCAGCTGGACAAGCAACTATGGCTACACCTTC
TRBV19	-	TRBJ2-3	14	-	CASRYGEHTDTQYF	TGTGCCAGTAGATACGGAGAACACACAGATACGCAGTATTTT
TRBV5-4	-	TRBJ2-1	13	-	CASSWGGNNEQFF	TGTGCCAGCAGCTGGGGCGGTAACAATGAGCAGTTCTTC
TRBV15	TRBD2	TRBJ2-1	18	-	CATSREGLAGTSYNEQFF	TGTGCCACCAGCAGAGAAGGGCTAGCGGGGACCTCCTACAATGAGCAGTTCTTC
TRBV4-1	TRBD1	TRBJ1-1	16	-	CASSQLAGTEVREAFF	TGCGCCAGCAGCCAACTCGCCGGGACAGAGGTCCGAGAAGCTTTCTTT
TRBV18	TRBD2	TRBJ2-2	15	-	CASSPSGTLTGELFF	TGTGCCAGCTCACCCAGCGGGACCCTAACCGGGGAGCTGTTTTTT
TRBV6-5	TRBD2	TRBJ2-1	15	-	CASSAGLAGVVEQFF	TGTGCCAGCAGTGCGGGACTAGCGGGAGTGGTTGAGCAGTTCTTC
TRBV14	-	TRBJ1-3	12	-	CASSQDYSLLYF	TGTGCCAGCAGCCAAGATTACAGTCTTTTATATTTT
TRBV6-4	TRBD2	TRBJ2-1	15	-	CASSSSWRGGTEQFF	TGTGCCAGCAGCTCGTCGTGGAGGGGAGGGACTGAGCAGTTCTTC
TRBV9	TRBD1	TRBJ2-7	14	few	CASSQTGDSYEQYF	TGTGCCAGCAGCCAGACAGGGGACTCCTACGAGCAGTACTTC
TRBV7-9	TRBD1	TRBJ2-7	15	-	CASSSWTGLPYEQYF	TGTGCCAGCAGCTCGTGGACAGGTCTACCCTACGAGCAGTACTTC
TRBV28	-	TRBJ1-1	14	-	CASSLPQGNTEAFF	TGTGCCAGCAGTTTACCCCAGGGGAACACTGAAGCTTTCTTT
TRBV11-3	-	TRBJ2-7	13	-	CASSPTTASSPYF	TGTGCCAGCAGCCCCACGACAGCTTCTAGTCCGTACTTC
TRBV29-1	-	TRBJ1-4	12	-	CTFRGSQEKLFF	TGCACCTTTAGGGGCAGCCAGGAAAAACTGTTTTTT
TRBV10-3	-	TRBJ1-5	14	-	CAISAGVRNQPQHF	TGTGCCATCAGTGCGGGGGTGAGAAACCAGCCCCAGCATTTT
TRBV9	TRBD1	TRBJ1-1	13	-	CASSVGQGTEAFF	TGTGCCAGCAGCGTTGGACAGGGGACTGAAGCTTTCTTT
TRBV27	TRBD1	TRBJ2-6	18	-	CASSTRGQGKSGANVLTF	TGTGCCAGCAGTACCAGGGGACAGGGGAAGTCTGGGGCCAACGTCCTGACTTTC
TRBV6-5	-	TRBJ2-7	13	few	CASSQQGEYEQYF	TGTGCCAGCAGCCAACAAGGGGAATACGAGCAGTACTTC
TRBV6-5	-	TRBJ1-1	13	-	CASSYSGPAEAFF	TGTGCCAGCAGTTACTCGGGGCCGGCCGAAGCTTTCTTT
TRBV7-9	TRBD1	TRBJ1-5	15	-	CASSLEGTENQPQHF	TGTGCCAGCAGCTTAGAGGGGACAGAAAATCAGCCCCAGCATTTT
TRBV20-1	-	TRBJ2-7	11	-	CSALDGEWQYF	TGCAGTGCTTTGGACGGGGAGTGGCAGTACTTC